These 12 T cell receptor beta chains came from one sample sequenced in a study of cytomegalovirus exposure and HLA in healthy donors. PCR used 60 Vbeta primers and 13 Jbeta primers. Measured with immunoSEQ multiplex PCR; TCRdb has only the in-frame clones, and not every one. The table shows about 110,000 clones, with 75% occurring only once. Sequenced material: PBMCs. The source is a male donor in good health and CMV-seropositive.

The chain joins TRBV30 to TRBJ1-5; D is unresolved. Trimming removed 2 bases from V and 2 bases from J, with 13 bases in between. Germline CDR1 reads GTSNPN; CDR2 reads SVGIG (reference sequence). The CDR3 is made up of 15 amino acids. The CDR3 sequence: CAWSPAGTGNQPQHF. The CDR3 nucleotides are TGTGCCTGGAGTCCGGCGGGAACGGGCAATCAGCCCCAGCATTTT.

The chain couples TRBV28 to TRBJ1-2, with a possible D match to TRBD1 (5 bases). Deletions cut 7 bases from V and 4 bases from J, with 13 bases between. This CDR3 spans 13 amino acids. Germline V lookup: CDR1 MDHEN, CDR2 SYDVKM. CDR3 DNA: TGTGCCAGCAAAACAGGTCCTTCCTATGGCTACACCTTC. Residues: CASKTGPSYGYTF.

The V gene is TRBV5-8, the J gene TRBJ2-7; D may be TRBD1 (5 bases). Trimming cost V 2 bases and J 4 bases, with 13 bases left between them. Looked up from germline, CDR1 is SGHTS and CDR2 is YDEGEE. The CDR3 runs to 14 residues. CDR3 bases: TGTGCCAGCAGCTTAGACCAGGGTCGGTACGAGCAGTACTTC. Its protein is CASSLDQGRYEQYF.

This clone is a singleton in its sample. The chain carries TRBV29-1 and TRBJ2-2; weak D call: TRBD1 (5 bases). The CDR3 length is 13 residues. Germline CDR1 is SQVTM and CDR2 is ANQGSEA. V was pared by 3 bases and J by 3 bases, with 8 bases between. CDR3 residues: CSVDRADTGELFF. CDR3 in DNA: TGCAGCGTTGACAGGGCGGACACCGGGGAGCTGTTTTTT.

The chain links TRBV7-9 to TRBJ2-3, with 9 bases fitting TRBD1. The CDR3 is 17 residues long. Unmatched junction bases numbered 10, after V lost 5 bases and J lost 1 base. The germline V gene encodes CDR1 SEHNR and CDR2 FQNEAQ (reference sequence). The CDR3 DNA is TGTGCCAGCAGCCCTCCCGGGACAGGGTCGGGCACAGATACGCAGTATTTT. Amino acids: CASSPPGTGSGTDTQYF.

This chain uses TRBV5-4 with TRBJ2-5, with 9 nucleotides matching TRBD1. CDR1 and CDR2 from the germline V gene are SGHNT and YYREEE (reference sequence). CDR3 size: 16 residues. Losses at the gene ends were 4 bases for V and 0 bases for J; bases not matched to a gene: 7. CDR3 sequence reads: CASSTGQGLNQETQYF. The CDR3 DNA reads TGTGCCAGCAGCACGGGACAGGGTTTGAACCAAGAGACCCAGTACTTC. The whole variable domain, remainder taken from reference TRBV5-4 and TRBJ2-5, is ETGVTQSPTHLIKTRGQQVTLRCSSQSGHNTVSWYQQALGQGPQFIFQYYREEENGRGNFPPRFSGLQFPNYSSELNVNALELDDSALYLCASSTGQGLNQETQYFGPGTRLLVL.

The chain joins TRBV28 to TRBJ2-1; D is possibly TRBD2 (5 bases). Germline CDR1 MDHEN, CDR2 SYDVKM. The CDR3 runs to 15 residues. The germline V and J ends were trimmed by 1 base and 7 bases, with 14 bases remaining between them. This CDR3 is CASSLLSGSINEQFF. In nucleotides, the CDR3 is TGTGCCAGCAGTTTATTGAGCGGCTCTATTAATGAGCAGTTCTTC.

This chain connects TRBV4-3 to TRBJ2-1, with 12 bases matching TRBD2. J gave up 1 base and V 3 bases, and 7 bases lay outside the gene matches. Germline V gives CDR1 LGHNA, CDR2 YSLEER. The CDR3 consists of 18 residues. The CDR3 here is CASSQGKTSGRSYNEQFF. The CDR3 DNA follows: TGCGCCAGCAGCCAGGGAAAGACTAGCGGGAGATCCTACAATGAGCAGTTCTTC.

There are a few counts of this clone. The rearrangement joins TRBV7-8 to TRBJ1-2; a weak D match, TRBD1 (6 bases). The CDR3 is 14 residues long. Trimming left V 2 bases short and J 5 bases short, with 12 bases between. Per germline, CDR1 SGHVS and CDR2 FQNEAQ. CDR3 sequence reads: CASSLRGTSYGYTF. The CDR3 DNA reads TGTGCCAGCAGCTTACGTGGGACATCATATGGCTACACCTTC.

The V call is TRBV2, the J call TRBJ1-1, with 7 nucleotides matching TRBD1. This CDR3 spans 14 amino acids. Trimming at V came to 2 bases and at J to 4 bases, leaving 4 bases not matched to a gene. Germline V gives CDR1 SNHLY, CDR2 FYNNEI. DNA for the CDR3: TGTGCCAGCAGTGAAAGGGGGCTGAGCACTGAAGCTTTCTTT. The encoded protein is CASSERGLSTEAFF.

The V gene is TRBV7-8, the J gene TRBJ2-7; 11 bases are a match to TRBD1. The CDR3 totals 14 residues. Trimming removed 5 bases from V and 5 bases from J; junction bases left unmatched: 5. Germline lookup yields CDR1 SGHVS and CDR2 FQNEAQ. This CDR3 reads CASSPWTGGNEQYF. The CDR3 DNA reads as TGTGCCAGCAGCCCATGGACAGGGGGCAACGAGCAGTACTTC.

The V gene is TRBV9, the J gene TRBJ2-5; D gene uncertain. The CDR3 spans 12 residues. Germline CDR1 is SGDLS and CDR2 is YYNGEE. Deletions cut 3 bases from V and 3 bases from J, with 6 bases between. This CDR3 is CASSASEETQYF. Written as DNA, the CDR3 is TGTGCCAGCAGCGCCTCCGAAGAGACCCAGTACTTC. The entire variable domain, with the rest obtained from reference TRBV9 and TRBJ2-5, is as follows: DSGVTQTPKHLITATGQRVTLRCSPRSGDLSVYWYQQSLDQGLQFLIQYYNGEERAKGNILERFSAQQFPDLHSELNLSSLELGDSALYFCASSASEETQYFGPGTRLLVL.